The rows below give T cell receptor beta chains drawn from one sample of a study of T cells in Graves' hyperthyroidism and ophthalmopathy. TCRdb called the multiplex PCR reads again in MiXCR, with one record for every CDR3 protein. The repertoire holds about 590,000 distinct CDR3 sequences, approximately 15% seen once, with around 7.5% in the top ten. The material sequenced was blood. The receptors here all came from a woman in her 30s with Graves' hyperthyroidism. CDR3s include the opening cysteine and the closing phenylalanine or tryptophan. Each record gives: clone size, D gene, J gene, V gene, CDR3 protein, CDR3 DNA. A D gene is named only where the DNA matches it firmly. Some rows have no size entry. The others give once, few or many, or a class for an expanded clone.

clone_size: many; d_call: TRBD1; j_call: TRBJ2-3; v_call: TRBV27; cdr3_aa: CASSLLGTGVTDTQYF; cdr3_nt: TGTGCCAGCAGTTTACTCGGGACAGGGGTCACAGATACGCAGTATTTT
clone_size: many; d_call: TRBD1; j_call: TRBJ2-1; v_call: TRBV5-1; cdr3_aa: CASSLDRGYSTYNEQFF; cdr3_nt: TGCGCCAGCAGCTTGGACAGGGGATATAGTACCTACAATGAGCAGTTCTTC
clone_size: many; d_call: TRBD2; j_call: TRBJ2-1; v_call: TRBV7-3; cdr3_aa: CASSPAAGERNEQFF; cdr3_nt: TGTGCCAGCAGTCCCGCAGCGGGAGAACGGAATGAGCAGTTCTTC
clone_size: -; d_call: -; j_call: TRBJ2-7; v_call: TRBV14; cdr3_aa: CASSQAGFWSSYEQYF; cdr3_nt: TGTGCCAGCAGCCAGGCCGGGTTTTGGAGCTCCTACGAGCAGTACTTC
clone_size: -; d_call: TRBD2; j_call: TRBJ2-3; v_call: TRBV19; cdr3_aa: CASSARLAGADTQYF; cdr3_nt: TGTGCCAGTAGTGCAAGACTAGCGGGAGCGGATACGCAGTATTTT
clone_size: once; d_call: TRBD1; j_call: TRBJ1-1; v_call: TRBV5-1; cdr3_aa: CASSSLGQGMNTEAFF; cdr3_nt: TGCGCCAGCAGCAGCCTGGGACAGGGAATGAACACTGAAGCTTTCTTT
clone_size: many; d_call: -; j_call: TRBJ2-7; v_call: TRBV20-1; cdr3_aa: CSARGGLDDEQYF; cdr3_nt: TGCAGTGCTAGAGGGGGACTGGACGACGAGCAGTACTTC
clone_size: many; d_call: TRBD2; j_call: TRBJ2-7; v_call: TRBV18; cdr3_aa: CASSPVGRGYEQYF; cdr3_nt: TGTGCCAGCTCACCAGTCGGGAGGGGTTACGAGCAGTACTTC
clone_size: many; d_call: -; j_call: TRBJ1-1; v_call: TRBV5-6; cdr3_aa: CASSLVGAGTEAFF; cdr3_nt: TGTGCCAGCAGCTTGGTAGGGGCCGGCACTGAAGCTTTCTTT
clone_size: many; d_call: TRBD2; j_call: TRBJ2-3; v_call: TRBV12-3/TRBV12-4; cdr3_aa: CASSFAAGLAGGVADTQYF; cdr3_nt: TGTGCCAGCAGTTTCGCAGCCGGTCTAGCGGGAGGGGTAGCAGATACGCAGTATTTT
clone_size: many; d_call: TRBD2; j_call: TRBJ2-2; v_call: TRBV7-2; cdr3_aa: CASNQGLAGEAGELFF; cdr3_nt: TGTGCCAGCAACCAGGGACTAGCGGGAGAGGCCGGGGAGCTGTTTTTT
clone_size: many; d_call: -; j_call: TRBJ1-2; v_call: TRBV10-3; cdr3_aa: CAISVQDNYGYTF; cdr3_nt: TGTGCCATCAGTGTACAGGACAACTATGGCTACACCTTC
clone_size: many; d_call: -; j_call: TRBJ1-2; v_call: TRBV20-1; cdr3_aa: CSADTEGYGYTF; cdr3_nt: TGCAGTGCTGACACGGAGGGGTATGGCTACACCTTC
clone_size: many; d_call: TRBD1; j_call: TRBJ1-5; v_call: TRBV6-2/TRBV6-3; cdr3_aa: CASRPDRGWGSNQPQHF; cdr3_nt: TGTGCCAGCAGGCCCGACAGGGGTTGGGGGAGCAATCAGCCCCAGCATTTT
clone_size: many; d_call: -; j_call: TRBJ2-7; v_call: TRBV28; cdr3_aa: CASSTRDEGEQYF; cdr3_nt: TGTGCCAGCAGTACCCGGGACGAAGGTGAGCAGTACTTC
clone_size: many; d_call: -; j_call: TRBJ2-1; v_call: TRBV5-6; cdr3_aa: CASSQTGYNEQFF; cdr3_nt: TGTGCCAGCAGCCAAACAGGTTACAATGAGCAGTTCTTC
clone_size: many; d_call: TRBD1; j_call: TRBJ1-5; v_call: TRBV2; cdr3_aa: CASSGQGAVQPQHF; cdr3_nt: TGTGCCAGCAGTGGGCAGGGGGCAGTTCAGCCCCAGCATTTT
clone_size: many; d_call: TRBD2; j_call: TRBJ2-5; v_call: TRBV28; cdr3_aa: CASSLRSGLDRGTQYF; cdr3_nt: TGTGCCAGCAGTTTACGGTCCGGACTAGACCGCGGGACCCAGTACTTC
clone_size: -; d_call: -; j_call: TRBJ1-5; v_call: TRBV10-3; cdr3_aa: CAIKEGRDQPQHF; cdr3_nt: TGTGCCATCAAGGAGGGGCGGGATCAGCCCCAGCATTTT
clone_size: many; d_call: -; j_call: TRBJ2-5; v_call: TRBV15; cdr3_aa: CATSRDQEETQYF; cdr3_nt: TGTGCCACCAGCAGAGATCAAGAGGAGACCCAGTACTTC
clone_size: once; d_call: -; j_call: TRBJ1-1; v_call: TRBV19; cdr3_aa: CASSIGRSTEAFF; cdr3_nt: TGTGCCAGTAGTATAGGTCGCTCAACTGAAGCTTTCTTT
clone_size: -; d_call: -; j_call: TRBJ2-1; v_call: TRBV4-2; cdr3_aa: CASSQDRAGQQFF; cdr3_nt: TGTGCCAGCAGCCAAGATCGTGCGGGCCAGCAGTTCTTC
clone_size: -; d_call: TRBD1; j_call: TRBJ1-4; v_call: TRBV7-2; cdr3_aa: CASSPGGRNEKLFF; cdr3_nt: TGTGCCAGCAGCCCAGGGGGCCGGAATGAAAAACTGTTTTTT
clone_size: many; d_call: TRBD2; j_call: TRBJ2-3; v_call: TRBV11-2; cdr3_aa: CASSLPGTSGSEDTQYF; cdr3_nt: TGTGCCAGCAGCTTACCCGGGACTAGCGGGAGTGAGGATACGCAGTATTTT
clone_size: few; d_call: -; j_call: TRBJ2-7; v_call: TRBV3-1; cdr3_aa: CASSQGLGGGEQYF; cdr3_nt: TGTGCCAGCAGCCAAGGGCTGGGTGGGGGAGAGCAGTACTTC
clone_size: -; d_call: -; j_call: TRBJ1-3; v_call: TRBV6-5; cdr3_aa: CASSYGRSGNTIYF; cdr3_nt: TGTGCCAGCAGTTACGGCCGCTCTGGAAACACCATATATTTT
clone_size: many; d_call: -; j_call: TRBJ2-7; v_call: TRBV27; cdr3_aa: CASGNQYEQYF; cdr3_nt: TGTGCCAGCGGAAACCAGTACGAGCAGTACTTC
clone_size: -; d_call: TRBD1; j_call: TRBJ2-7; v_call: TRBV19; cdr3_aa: CARRQGSYEQYF; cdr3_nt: TGTGCCAGGAGACAGGGATCCTACGAGCAGTACTTC
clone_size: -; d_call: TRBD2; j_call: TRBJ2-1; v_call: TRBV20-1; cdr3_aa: CSATAGLAHEQFF; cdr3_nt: TGCAGTGCTACGGCGGGACTAGCCCATGAGCAGTTCTTC
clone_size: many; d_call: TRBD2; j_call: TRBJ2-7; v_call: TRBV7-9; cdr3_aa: CASSLRVAGVHEQYF; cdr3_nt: TGTGCCAGCAGCCTTCGGGTAGCGGGAGTCCACGAGCAGTACTTC
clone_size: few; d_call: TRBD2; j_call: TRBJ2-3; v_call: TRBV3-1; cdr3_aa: CASSRRGREFFLDTQYF; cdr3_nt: TGTGCCAGCAGCCGAAGAGGGCGGGAGTTCTTTTTGGATACGCAGTATTTT
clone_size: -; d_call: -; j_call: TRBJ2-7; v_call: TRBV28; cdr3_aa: CASSEAFGSYEQYF; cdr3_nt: TGTGCCAGCAGTGAGGCGTTTGGATCCTACGAGCAGTACTTC
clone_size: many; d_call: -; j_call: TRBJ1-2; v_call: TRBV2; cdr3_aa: CASSGWRTYGYTF; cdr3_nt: TGTGCCAGCAGTGGGTGGAGGACTTATGGCTACACCTTC
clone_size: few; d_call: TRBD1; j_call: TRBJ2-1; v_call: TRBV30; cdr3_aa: CAWRETGTGTYNEQFF; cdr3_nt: TGTGCCTGGAGAGAGACCGGGACAGGTACCTACAATGAGCAGTTCTTC
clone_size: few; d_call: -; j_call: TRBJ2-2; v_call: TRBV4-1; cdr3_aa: CASSRGGNVGELFF; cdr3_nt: TGCGCCAGCAGCCGGGGCGGGAACGTCGGGGAGCTGTTTTTT
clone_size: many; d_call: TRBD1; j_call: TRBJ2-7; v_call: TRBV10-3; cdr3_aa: CAISEPYGTGGYEQYF; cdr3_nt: TGTGCCATCAGTGAGCCTTACGGGACAGGGGGGTACGAGCAGTACTTC
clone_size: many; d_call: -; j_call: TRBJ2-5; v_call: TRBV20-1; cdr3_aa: CSASPLGTPGETQYF; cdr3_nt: TGCAGTGCTAGCCCCCTCGGGACACCTGGCGAGACCCAGTACTTC
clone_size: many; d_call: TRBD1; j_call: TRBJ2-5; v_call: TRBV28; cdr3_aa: CASSYQGAAETQYF; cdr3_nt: TGTGCCAGCAGTTACCAGGGGGCGGCGGAGACCCAGTACTTC
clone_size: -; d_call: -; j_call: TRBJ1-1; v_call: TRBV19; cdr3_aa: CASSRGGVRSNTEAFF; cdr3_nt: TGTGCCAGTAGCCGGGGCGGGGTCCGGTCAAACACTGAAGCTTTCTTT
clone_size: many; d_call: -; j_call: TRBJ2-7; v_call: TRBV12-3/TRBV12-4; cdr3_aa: CASSFVGETSYEQYF; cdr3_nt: TGTGCCAGCAGTTTCGTTGGGGAAACCTCCTACGAGCAGTACTTC
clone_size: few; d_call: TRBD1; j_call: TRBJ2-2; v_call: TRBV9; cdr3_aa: CASSVGQGWGTGELFF; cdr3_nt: TGTGCCAGCAGCGTGGGACAGGGTTGGGGAACCGGGGAGCTGTTTTTT
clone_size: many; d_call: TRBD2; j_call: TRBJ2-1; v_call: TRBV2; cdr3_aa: CASKVRESSYNEQFF; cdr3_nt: TGTGCCAGCAAGGTGCGGGAGTCCTCCTACAATGAGCAGTTCTTC